Given below is one T cell receptor (beta chain) in context. Its antigen remains unknown. The data originate from a study of CD8 T cells in Susac syndrome. Study-wide findings and caveats: The TCR sequencing and HLA analysis in the study involved a relatively small number of individuals, as the study acknowledged.

The germline V gene has CDR1 KGHDR and CDR2 SFDVKD. The CDR3 has 15 amino acids. Trimming removed 4 bases from V and 8 bases from J; junction bases left unmatched: 8. RNA totalling roughly 0.5 to 1 ug underwent reverse transcription with random hexamers. The authors amplified TCR beta CDR3 across 54 Vbeta and 13 Jbeta using immunoSEQ multiplex PCR. Each CDR3 protein is one row after TCRdb ran MiXCR on the immunoSEQ multiplex PCR reads. Of more than 70,000 distinct CDR3 sequences detected, 90% to 95% appear once; the ten largest clones hold 0.5% to 0.6%. CD8+ and CD4+ T cells from blood underwent TCR beta sequencing, which was carried out in a high-throughput format.

The TCR originated in a human donor with multiple sclerosis. Sequencing was carried out using CD8+ T cells from PBMCs. This chain joins TRBV24-1 and TRBJ2-1; 9 bases are a match to TRBD2. The CDR3 DNA reads as TGTGCCACCAGTGACCCCGCTAGCGGGGCCCATGAGCAGTTCTTC. Its translation is CATSDPASGAHEQFF.